This T cell receptor beta chain was sequenced during a study of T cell repertoires in aging, cancer and after chemotherapy. Across the study: Healthy donor repertoires were recorded over several months to years and showed clear clonal overlap. Study-level findings and limits: The repertoire data cannot show anything about immunological memory following chemotherapy. Across the chemotherapy interval, each cancer cohort showed higher median generation probability, suggesting thymic rebound.

TCR beta rearrangements were amplified from peripheral blood genomic DNA. This clonotype has a handful of counts. Its antigen remains unknown. A mixed TRB-A/B primer pool amplified rearranged TRB by multiplex touch-down PCR. One entry per CDR3 protein, called by TCRdb with MiXCR from the multiplex PCR reads. The top ten clones hold over 2.5% of a sample with over 8,500 distinct CDR3 sequences, approximately 25% of them seen once. This CDR3 has 13 amino acids. Germline values: CDR1 SGHTA, CDR2 FQGTGA. V dropped 5 bases and J dropped 6 bases, with 11 bases sitting between them. Specimen: blood. The rearrangement joins TRBV7-3 to TRBJ2-1; D tentatively fits TRBD1 or TRBD2 (5 bases each). The origin of this receptor is a human donor in good health. Here the CDR3 DNA reads TGTGCCAGCAGCAAGTCGAGGGGCAATGAGCAGTTCTTC. Protein product: CASSKSRGNEQFF. Looking up the rest from reference TRBV7-3 and TRBJ2-1 gives the full variable domain: GAGVSQTPSNKVTEKGKYVELRCDPISGHTALYWYRQSLGQGPEFLIYFQGTGAADDSGLPNDRFFAVRPEGSVSTLKIQRTERGDSAVYLCASSKSRGNEQFFGPGTRLTVL.